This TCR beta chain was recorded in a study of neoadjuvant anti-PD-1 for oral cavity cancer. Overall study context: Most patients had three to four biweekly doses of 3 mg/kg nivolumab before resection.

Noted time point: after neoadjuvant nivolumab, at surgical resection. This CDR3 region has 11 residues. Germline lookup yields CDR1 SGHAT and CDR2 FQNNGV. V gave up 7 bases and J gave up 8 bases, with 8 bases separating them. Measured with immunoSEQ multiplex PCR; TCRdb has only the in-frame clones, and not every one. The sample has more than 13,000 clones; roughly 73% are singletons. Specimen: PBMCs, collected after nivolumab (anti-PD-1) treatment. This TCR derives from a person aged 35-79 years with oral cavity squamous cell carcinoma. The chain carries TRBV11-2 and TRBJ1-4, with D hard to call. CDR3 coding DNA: TGTGCCAGCACCAGAAACGAAAAACTGTTTTTT. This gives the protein CASTRNEKLFF.